This T cell receptor beta chain was identified in a study of cytomegalovirus exposure and HLA in healthy donors. Turning to the study itself: Prior work identified 95 million to 120 million unique TCR beta sequences in some 200 million T cells.

With 60 Vbeta and 13 Jbeta primers, the PCR was carried out. Libraries were prepared by immunoSEQ multiplex PCR; TCRdb keeps only in-frame clonotypes and omits some of them. Of 150,000 to 200,000 clones listed, roughly 84% are singletons. The CDR3 contains 16 residues. The V gene end was trimmed by 7 bases and the J gene end by 3 bases; junction bases not matched to a gene: 11. Germline-derived CDR1 and CDR2 are SEHNR and FQNEAQ (reference sequence). This clone has only one observation. This receptor was obtained from a man aged 25 to 40 in good health and CMV-seropositive. The chain has TRBV7-9 and TRBJ2-3; 9 bases match TRBD1. The sequencing input was PBMCs. The CDR3 DNA sequence: TGTGCCAGCACCGTACCGGGACAGGGATCAACAGATACGCAGTATTTT. Its protein product is CASTVPGQGSTDTQYF.